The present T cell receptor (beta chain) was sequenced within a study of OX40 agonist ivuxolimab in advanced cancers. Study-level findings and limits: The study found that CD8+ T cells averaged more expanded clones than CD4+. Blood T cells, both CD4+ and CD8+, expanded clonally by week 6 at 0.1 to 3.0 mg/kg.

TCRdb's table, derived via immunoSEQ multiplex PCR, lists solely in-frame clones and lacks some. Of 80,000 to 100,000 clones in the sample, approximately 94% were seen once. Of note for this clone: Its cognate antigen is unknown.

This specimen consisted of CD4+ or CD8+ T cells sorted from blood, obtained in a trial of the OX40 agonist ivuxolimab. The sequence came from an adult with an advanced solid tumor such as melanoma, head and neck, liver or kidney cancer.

For the CDR3, the DNA is TGCGCCAGCAGCCACTTCTTGGAGAACACTGAAGCTTTCTTT. Encoded protein: CASSHFLENTEAFF. The rearrangement uses TRBV4-3 and TRBJ1-1; D remains unclear. Germline V gene sequence: CDR1 LGHNA, CDR2 YSLEER. CDR3 size: 14 residues. Trimming pared 3 bases from V and 1 base from J, leaving 9 bases between.